These 30 T cell receptor beta chains came from one sample sequenced in a study of T-cell memory formation after mild COVID-19. TCRdb redid the calling of the 5' RACE reads with MiXCR, one entry per CDR3 protein. The sample carries about 450,000 distinct CDR3 sequences, 23% recorded once. Material: PBMCs or a T cell subset sorted from them (not recorded which). These TCRs come from an adult woman who had mild COVID-19 (a few samples of this study predate the infection). Cell type and time point are not known.

The chain links TRBV7-9 to TRBJ2-7, with D unresolved. This CDR3 has 13 amino acids. The germline gives CDR1 SEHNR, CDR2 FQNEAQ (reference sequence). With 5 bases removed from V and 3 bases from J, the gap between germline ends came to 11 bases. The CDR3 DNA reads as TGTGCCAGCAGCCAACCACCGCGCTACGAGCAGTACTTC. Protein product: CASSQPPRYEQYF.

This chain links TRBV18 with TRBJ1-1; possible D gene TRBD1, 5 bases. The CDR3 consists of 17 residues. Germline CDR1 KGHSH, CDR2 LQKENI. The V end lost 4 bases, the J end lost 7 bases, and 25 bases lay between the germline ends. The CDR3 is CASSLSAGSPGKSEAFF. The CDR3, as DNA: TGTGCCAGCTCACTATCTGCAGGGAGTCCTGGCAAAAGTGAAGCTTTCTTT.

The gene calls are TRBV7-6 and TRBJ2-3; D is unresolved. The germline V gene has CDR1 SGHVS and CDR2 FNYEAQ. V was cut by 5 bases and J by 3 bases, with 12 bases left in between. The CDR3 runs to 14 residues. The CDR3, as DNA: TGTGCCAGCAGCCCTGAATTCGGGACAGATACGCAGTATTTT. It codes for CASSPEFGTDTQYF.

The chain links TRBV4-3 to TRBJ2-5; D not resolved. Deletions cut 0 bases from V and 5 bases from J, with 7 bases between. The CDR3 spans 13 residues. Germline-derived CDR1 and CDR2 are LGHNA and YSLEER. CDR3 in DNA: TGCGCCAGCAGCCAAGATCCAAGGGAGACCCAGTACTTC. Translated: CASSQDPRETQYF.

J is TRBJ2-1 and V is TRBV7-2; 10 positions agree with TRBD2. The CDR3 loop spans 15 amino acids. J lost 10 bases, V lost 7 bases, and 13 bases had no gene match. CDR1 is SGHTA, CDR2 FQGNSA, per germline. The CDR3 reads CASTAGTSAIGEQFF. CDR3 in DNA: TGTGCCAGCACCGCCGGGACTAGCGCGATAGGGGAGCAGTTCTTC.

The table lists this clonotype with many counts. The chain links TRBV20-1 to TRBJ2-1; 10 nucleotides match TRBD2. CDR1 and CDR2 from the germline V gene are DFQATT and SNEGSKA (reference sequence). This CDR3 has 18 amino acids. The V and J ends lost 0 bases and 0 bases, in that order; junction bases with no gene match: 8. This chain's CDR3 is CSARDPTSGTSSYNEQFF. CDR3 nucleotide sequence: TGCAGTGCTAGAGATCCAACTAGCGGGACAAGCTCCTACAATGAGCAGTTCTTC.

This rearrangement joins TRBV6-2 or TRBV6-3 to TRBJ2-5, with a possible D match to TRBD2 (5 bases). Looked up from germline, CDR1 is MNHEY and CDR2 is SVGEGT. The V end lost 5 bases, the J end lost 5 bases, and 12 bases lay between the germline ends. The CDR3 length is 13 residues. The CDR3 is CASSPLRGETQYF. The DNA for the CDR3 is TGTGCCAGCAGTCCCCTACGAGGGGAGACCCAGTACTTC.

The chain joins TRBV2 to TRBJ1-2, with 7 bases lining up with TRBD1. This CDR3 is built from 13 residues. V shed 6 bases, J shed 3 bases, and the junction held 4 bases outside the gene matches. Germline V gene lookup returns CDR1 SNHLY and CDR2 FYNNEI. CDR3 protein: CASRDTGDYGYTF. The CDR3 region has the DNA TGTGCCAGCAGGGATACAGGGGACTATGGCTACACCTTC.

The V call is TRBV5-5, the J call TRBJ1-1; D is uncertain. V dropped 4 bases and J dropped 3 bases, with 10 bases sitting between them. This CDR3 comprises 13 residues. The germline gives CDR1 SGHKS, CDR2 YYEKEE (reference sequence). In DNA form, the CDR3 reads TGTGCCAGCAGCCGATATTCCGACACTGAAGCTTTCTTT. Protein sequence: CASSRYSDTEAFF.

This clonotype was counted many times. This chain links TRBV7-8 with TRBJ2-7, with no clear D. V was clipped by 3 bases and J by 4 bases, with 13 bases between them. The CDR3 length is 14 residues. Germline CDR1 is SGHVS and CDR2 is FQNEAQ. CDR3 bases: TGTGCCAGCAGCTTTGAGGTAGGGCGGTACGAGCAGTACTTC. This sequence encodes CASSFEVGRYEQYF.

The chain joins TRBV12-3 or TRBV12-4 to TRBJ2-5; 7 bases match TRBD2. V lost 6 bases and J lost 6; bases outside the gene matches: 7. This CDR3 region has 13 residues. Written as DNA, the CDR3 is TGTGCCAGCAGGGGAGCGGGAAGGCAGACCCAGTACTTC. Protein sequence: CASRGAGRQTQYF.

There are a few counts of this clonotype. This sequence joins TRBV7-9 and TRBJ2-7; D is undetermined. CDR1 and CDR2 (germline): SEHNR, FQNEAQ (reference sequence). This CDR3 contains 12 residues. With 4 bases removed from V and 2 bases from J, the gap between germline ends came to 6 bases. The CDR3 nucleotides are TGTGCCAGCAGCTCCTTCACCTACGAGCAGTACTTC. Amino acids: CASSSFTYEQYF. Full variable domain (remainder filled in from reference TRBV7-9 and TRBJ2-7): DTGVSQNPRHKITKRGQNVTFRCDPISEHNRLYWYRQTLGQGPEFLTYFQNEAQLEKSRLLSDRFSAERPKGSFSTLEIQRTEQGDSAMYLCASSSFTYEQYFGPGTRLTVT.

The V and J genes are TRBV20-1 and TRBJ1-1; D is ambiguous. This CDR3 is 12 amino acids long. Germline lookup yields CDR1 DFQATT and CDR2 SNEGSKA (reference sequence). The germline V and J ends were trimmed by 0 bases and 10 bases, with 12 bases remaining between them. CDR3 DNA sequence: TGCAGTGCTAGAGATGGGAACAGAGGAGCTTTCTTT. Translation: CSARDGNRGAFF.

The rearrangement links TRBV7-2 to TRBJ2-6; TRBD1 is a possible D gene (6 bases). The V end was cut by 5 bases, the J end by 10 bases, with 21 bases between. In germline, CDR1 is SGHTA, CDR2 FQGNSA. The length of the CDR3 is 16 residues. The DNA of the CDR3 is TGTGCCAGCAGCGCCGCCCGGGACACGCTTCAAAACGTCCTGACTTTC. It translates to CASSAARDTLQNVLTF.

Only a few counts were recorded for this clonotype. The V call is TRBV5-1, the J call TRBJ2-3; D ambiguous. Trimming left V 1 base short and J 3 bases short, with 12 bases between. In germline, CDR1 is SGHRS, CDR2 YFSETQ. The CDR3 is made up of 15 amino acids. CDR3 coding DNA: TGCGCCAGCAGCTTGAGGTTTCTCGGGACAGATACGCAGTATTTT. The encoded protein is CASSLRFLGTDTQYF.

This clonotype turned up a few times. The genes are TRBV20-1 and TRBJ2-3; weak D call: TRBD2 (6 bases). Germline V gives CDR1 DFQATT, CDR2 SNEGSKA (reference sequence). This CDR3 is built from 15 residues. V was clipped by 0 bases and J by 4 bases, with 14 bases between them. Here the CDR3 reads CSARDGGTLADTQYF. CDR3 sequence (DNA): TGCAGTGCTAGAGATGGAGGGACTCTGGCAGATACGCAGTATTTT.

The rearrangement uses TRBV7-2 and TRBJ1-4; D possibly corresponds to TRBD1 (6 bases). This CDR3 has 16 amino acids. Trimming shortened V by 1 base and J by 8 bases, and 17 bases separated the two germline ends. Germline values: CDR1 SGHTA, CDR2 FQGNSA. The CDR3 bases are TGTGCCAGCAGCTTAGTGGCGGGGGCTCGGGGGGAAAAACTGTTTTTT. Translated, it gives CASSLVAGARGEKLFF.

This clonotype turned up a few times. The chain couples TRBV20-1 to TRBJ1-4, with D possibly TRBD1 on 5 matching bases. The V end lost 6 bases, the J end lost 8 bases, and 19 bases lay between the germline ends. From germline, CDR1 is DFQATT and CDR2 SNEGSKA (reference sequence). The CDR3 runs to 14 residues. CDR3 region: CSAPPPGTSEKLFF. The CDR3 DNA reads as TGCAGTGCCCCTCCGCCAGGGACGAGCGAAAAACTGTTTTTT.

This clonotype turned up a few times. The gene calls are TRBV4-3 and TRBJ2-6; no firm D call. The germline V gene encodes CDR1 LGHNA and CDR2 YSLEER. V lost 0 bases to trimming and J lost 0 bases, with 12 bases between them. The CDR3 loop spans 18 amino acids. In DNA form, the CDR3 reads TGCGCCAGCAGCCAAGATAGACGGGTCCTCTCTGGGGCCAACGTCCTGACTTTC. Amino acids: CASSQDRRVLSGANVLTF.

This clonotype was counted only a few times. The rearrangement links TRBV7-9 to TRBJ2-2; D might be TRBD1 or TRBD2, each matching 6 bases. Germline CDR1 and CDR2: SEHNR and FQNEAQ (reference sequence). This CDR3 region has 16 residues. V dropped 4 bases and J dropped 7 bases, with 19 bases sitting between them. The CDR3 protein is CASSYPPPGAGGELFF. For the CDR3, the DNA is TGTGCCAGCAGCTATCCTCCCCCGGGGGCAGGCGGGGAGCTGTTTTTT.

This chain uses TRBV12-3 or TRBV12-4 with TRBJ2-1, with D perhaps matching TRBD1 or TRBD2 (5 bases each). CDR3 length: 14 amino acids. V was shortened by 10 bases and J by 4 bases, with 17 bases between the two germline ends. CDR3 sequence: CATRLGASYNEQFF. The DNA of the CDR3 is TGTGCCACCCGTCTCGGGGCGTCATACAATGAGCAGTTCTTC.

This clonotype appeared a few times. V gene TRBV5-6 combines with J gene TRBJ2-5; D may be TRBD2 (6 bases). Deletions cut 4 bases from V and 9 bases from J, with 16 bases between. CDR1 and CDR2 from the germline V gene are SGHDT and YYEEEE. CDR3 size: 13 residues. The CDR3, as DNA: TGTGCCAGCAGCGGGGGACTGAAGAGACCCCAGTACTTC. As protein: CASSGGLKRPQYF.

This clonotype was counted between two and nine times. This chain connects TRBV7-2 to TRBJ2-4, with 10 bases lining up with TRBD2. The V segment lost 0 bases and the J segment 2 bases; nucleotides outside the gene matches: 4. Per the germline V gene, CDR1 is SGHTA and CDR2 is FQGNSA. The length of the CDR3 is 17 residues. CDR3 DNA sequence: TGTGCCAGCAGCTTAGCGCTAGCGGGAGTGTCCAAAAACATTCAGTACTTC. Protein product: CASSLALAGVSKNIQYF.

This clonotype was counted a few times. This rearrangement joins TRBV2 to TRBJ2-7; D may be TRBD2 (6 bases). CDR1 is SNHLY, CDR2 FYNNEI, per germline. This CDR3 is 17 amino acids long. The V end lost 6 bases, the J end lost 1 base, and 22 bases lay between the germline ends. The CDR3 sequence: CASRPITSLARSYEQYF. CDR3 DNA: TGTGCCAGCAGGCCCATAACGAGTCTAGCGAGGTCCTACGAGCAGTACTTC.

This clonotype was seen a handful of times. The chain couples TRBV29-1 to TRBJ2-7; unclear D gene. The germline V and J ends were trimmed by 3 bases and 3 bases, with 9 bases remaining between them. CDR3 length: 12 residues. The germline CDR1 and CDR2 sequences are SQVTM and ANQGSEA. The CDR3 protein is CSVELPGYEQYF. Written as DNA, the CDR3 is TGCAGCGTTGAGTTACCGGGCTACGAGCAGTACTTC.

This clonotype was found a few times. This sequence joins TRBV4-2 and TRBJ2-3; no clear D. The CDR3 loop spans 15 amino acids. Trimming removed 0 bases at V and 2 bases at J, with 9 bases between. Germline lookup yields CDR1 LGHNA and CDR2 YNFKEQ. CDR3 sequence (DNA): TGTGCCAGCAGCCAAGACTGGCCCTACACAGATACGCAGTATTTT. Amino acid sequence: CASSQDWPYTDTQYF.

The chain employs TRBV4-2 and TRBJ2-1, with 11 bases lining up with TRBD2. The V gene's germline CDR1 is LGHNA and CDR2 YNFKEQ. This CDR3 has 17 amino acids. V lost 0 bases, J lost 1 base, and 2 bases stayed unmatched. CDR3 loop: CASSQEASGGSYNEQFF. Written as DNA, the CDR3 is TGTGCCAGCAGCCAAGAGGCTAGCGGGGGGTCCTACAATGAGCAGTTCTTC.

The chain links TRBV7-6 to TRBJ1-2, with D perhaps TRBD1 (6 bases). Germline CDR1 is SGHVS and CDR2 is FNYEAQ. The CDR3 loop spans 16 amino acids. Between the trimmed V and J ends, which lost 1 base and 2 bases, there was a span of 14 bases. The CDR3 loop is CASSLGFGGSNYGYTF. The CDR3, as DNA: TGTGCCAGCAGCTTAGGTTTCGGGGGCAGCAACTATGGCTACACCTTC.

This clonotype came up a few times. J is TRBJ1-1 and V is TRBV20-1; D is undetermined. Germline CDR1 is DFQATT and CDR2 is SNEGSKA (reference sequence). The CDR3 totals 13 residues. The V end lost 6 bases, the J end lost 1 base, and 12 bases lay between the germline ends. The DNA for the CDR3 is TGCAGTGCAGGTGGGTGGGGGAACACTGAAGCTTTCTTT. It yields the protein CSAGGWGNTEAFF.

This rearrangement joins TRBV7-6 to TRBJ2-7; D unresolved. V was cut by 6 bases and J by 5 bases, with 11 bases left in between. This CDR3 contains 12 residues. Per germline, CDR1 SGHVS and CDR2 FNYEAQ. Here the CDR3 reads CASSPEGHEQYF. Written as DNA, the CDR3 is TGTGCCAGCAGTCCCGAAGGACACGAGCAGTACTTC.